This entry is about one T cell receptor (beta chain). Its specificity is unknown. These data are taken from a study of vaccination and CD4 T cells after COVID-19. Turning to the study itself: According to the study, participants were given two doses of BNT162b2 or mRNA-1273 vaccine.

The CDR3 has 14 amino acids. V was cut by 1 base and J by 1 base, with 10 bases left in between. Per germline, CDR1 DFQATT and CDR2 SNEGSKA (reference sequence). Regarding treatment: roughly 11-day PBMC culture with coronavirus spike peptide pools or control peptides (ViraFEST assay). After about eleven days of culture, CD4+ T cells were negatively selected. The Oncomine TCR Beta short-read assay sequenced DNA from cultured CD4+ T cells. TCRdb processed the PCR reads anew with MiXCR; each CDR3 protein has one entry. The sample holds fewer than 4,500 distinct CDR3 sequences, 15% to 20% seen once. The clonotype was recovered from a human donor who had recovered from COVID-19. The genes are TRBV20-1 and TRBJ1-2; D gene ambiguous. The sequenced material came from CD4+ T cells from blood, cultured in vitro. The CDR3 sequence: CSARGASLNYGYTF. CDR3 coding DNA: TGCAGTGCTAGAGGGGCGTCTCTTAACTATGGCTACACCTTC.